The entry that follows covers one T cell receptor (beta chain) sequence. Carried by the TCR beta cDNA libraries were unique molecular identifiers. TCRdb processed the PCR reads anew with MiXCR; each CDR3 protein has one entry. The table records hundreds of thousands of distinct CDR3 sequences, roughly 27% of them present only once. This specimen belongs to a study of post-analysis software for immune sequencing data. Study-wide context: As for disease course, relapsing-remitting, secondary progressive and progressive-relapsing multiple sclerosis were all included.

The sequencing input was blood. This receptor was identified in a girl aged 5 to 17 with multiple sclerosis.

The CDR3 DNA follows: TGTGCCACCAGTGTTAGAATTGGCGGCCACGATGGCTACACCTTC. This sequence encodes CATSVRIGGHDGYTF. The chain combines TRBV24-1 with TRBJ1-2; D unclear. Germline-derived CDR1 and CDR2 are KGHDR and SFDVKD. This CDR3 comprises 15 residues. Trimming removed 5 bases at V and 6 bases at J, with 18 bases between.